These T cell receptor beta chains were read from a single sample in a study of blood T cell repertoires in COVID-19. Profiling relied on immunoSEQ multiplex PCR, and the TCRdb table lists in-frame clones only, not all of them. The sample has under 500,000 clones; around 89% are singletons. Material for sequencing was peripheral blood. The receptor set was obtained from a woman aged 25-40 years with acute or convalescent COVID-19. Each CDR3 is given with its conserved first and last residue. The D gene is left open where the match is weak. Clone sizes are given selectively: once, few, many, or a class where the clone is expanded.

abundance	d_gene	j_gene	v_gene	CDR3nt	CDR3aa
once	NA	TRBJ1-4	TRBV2	TGTGCCAGCATGGCCCCGGGCAGGGGTGAAAAACTGTTTTTT	CASMAPGRGEKLFF
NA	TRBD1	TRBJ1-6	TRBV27	TGTGCCAGCAGTCCGGGACAGGAATCTTCACCCCTCCACTTT	CASSPGQESSPLHF
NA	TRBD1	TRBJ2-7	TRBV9	TGTGCCAGCAGCGCGACGGGACAGGGTAATTACGAGCAGTACTTC	CASSATGQGNYEQYF
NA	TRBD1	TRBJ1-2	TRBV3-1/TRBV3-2	TGTGCCAGCAGCCTACAGGGGGTACATGGCTACACCTTC	CASSLQGVHGYTF
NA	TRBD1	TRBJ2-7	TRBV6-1	TGTGCCAGCAGTGAATGGGGACAGGGGTACTACGAGCAGTACTTC	CASSEWGQGYYEQYF
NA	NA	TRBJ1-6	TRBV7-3	TGTGCCAGCAGCTTAACAGGAGGACCAAGTTCACCCCTCCACTTT	CASSLTGGPSSPLHF
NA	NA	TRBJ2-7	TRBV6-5	TGTGCCAGCAAGGTAGACAGGCCCTCCTACGAGCAGTACTTC	CASKVDRPSYEQYF
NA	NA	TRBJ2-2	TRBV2	TGTGCCAGCAGTGATAATGGGGGGAGGACCGGGGAGCTGTTTTTT	CASSDNGGRTGELFF
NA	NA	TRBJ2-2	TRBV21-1	TGTGCCAGCAGCACGCGACCGCACGGGACAGAACTAACGAACACCGGGGAGCTGTTTTTT	CASSTRPHGTELTNTGELFF
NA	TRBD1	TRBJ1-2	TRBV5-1	TGCGCCACCACGGGACAGGGGGCGAAGGGCTACACCTTC	CATTGQGAKGYTF
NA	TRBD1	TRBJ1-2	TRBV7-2	TGTGCCAGCAGCTCCCCCGGGACAGAAACATATGGCTACACCTTC	CASSSPGTETYGYTF
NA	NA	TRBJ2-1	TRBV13	TGTGCCAGCAGCTTAGCGGGGAGCTCCTACAATGAGCAGTTCTTC	CASSLAGSSYNEQFF
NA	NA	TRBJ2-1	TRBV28	TGTGCCAGCAGGTCCGACAGTACTACTAATGAGCAGTTCTTC	CASRSDSTTNEQFF
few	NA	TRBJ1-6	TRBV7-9	TGTGCCAGCAGCGTTACAGGGTTGGATTCACCCCTCCACTTT	CASSVTGLDSPLHF
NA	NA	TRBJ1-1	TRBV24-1	TGTGCCACCAGTCGTGGTGGAGACACTGAAGCTTTCTTT	CATSRGGDTEAFF
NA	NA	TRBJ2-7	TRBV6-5	TGTGCCAGCAGTCCTTTCAGGGGATTGCACTACGAGCAGTACTTC	CASSPFRGLHYEQYF
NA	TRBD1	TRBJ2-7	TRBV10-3	TGTGCCATCAGTGACCGAACCGGGACAGGGGGCTACGAGCAGTACTTC	CAISDRTGTGGYEQYF
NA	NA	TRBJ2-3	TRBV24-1	TGTGCCACCAGTGATAACAGGGGCACAGATACGCAGTATTTT	CATSDNRGTDTQYF
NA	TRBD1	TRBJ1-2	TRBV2	TGTGCCAGCGGAATAGGACAGGTGCATGGCTACACCTTC	CASGIGQVHGYTF
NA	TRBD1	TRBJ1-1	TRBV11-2	TGTGCCAGCAGGGAGACAGGGTTGGCCACTGAAGCTTTCTTT	CASRETGLATEAFF
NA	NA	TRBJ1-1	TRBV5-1	TGCGCCAGCAGCGCAGAGACTATTAACACTGAAGCTTTCTTT	CASSAETINTEAFF
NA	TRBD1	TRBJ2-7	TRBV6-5	TGTGCCATCAGGGACAGGGATTTATACGAGCAGTACTTC	CAIRDRDLYEQYF
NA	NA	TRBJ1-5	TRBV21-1	TGTGCCAGCAGCGATACGGGAGTCATCAGCAATCAGCCCCAGCATTTT	CASSDTGVISNQPQHF
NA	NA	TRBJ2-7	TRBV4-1	TGCGCCAGCAGCCAAGAGGACTTTAGGTTGGGCGGGGTAGTCGAGCAGTACTTC	CASSQEDFRLGGVVEQYF
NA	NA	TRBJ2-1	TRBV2	TGTGCCAGCAGTGAACGGACAGCCTACAATGAGCAGTTCTTC	CASSERTAYNEQFF
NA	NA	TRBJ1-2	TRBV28	TGTGCCAGCAGAATCGATGGGCTCTATGGCTACACCTTC	CASRIDGLYGYTF
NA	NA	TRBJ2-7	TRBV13	TGTGCCAGCAGCTTAACCAGCTCCTACGAGCAGTACTTC	CASSLTSSYEQYF